The rows below give T cell receptor beta chains drawn from one sample of a study of blood T cells in healthy people across ages. MiXCR, run by TCRdb on the 5' RACE reads, gives a single entry per CDR3 protein. In the table there are approximately 810,000 distinct CDR3 sequences, under 30% of which are singletons. Sequenced: blood. These receptors all stem from a woman of 80 years or more in good health. Both conserved end residues are part of each CDR3. The order of the fields is J gene, V gene, D gene, clone size, CDR3 DNA, CDR3 protein. The D gene is left open where the match is weak. Expanded clones are given a class, and other clones once, few, many or no size at all.

TRBJ1-6 | TRBV5-1 | . | few | TGCGCCAGCAGCTTGGACGTGGGGGACCTTTTAGGTGGTTCACCCCTCCACTTT | CASSLDVGDLLGGSPLHF
TRBJ2-7 | TRBV30 | TRBD2 | few | TGTGCCTGGAGGGTAGCGGGGGGCGGCGAGCAGTACTTC | CAWRVAGGGEQYF
TRBJ1-2 | TRBV4-1 | . | many | TGCGCCAGCAGCCTCCCGGGTGCAGGGTTGGGCTACACCTTC | CASSLPGAGLGYTF
TRBJ2-3 | TRBV12-3/TRBV12-4 | TRBD2 | . | TGTGCCAGCAGCGGCCAACTAGCGGGGGGCGCAGATGCGCAGTATTTT | CASSGQLAGGADAQYF
TRBJ2-3 | TRBV20-1 | . | many | TGCAGTGCTCCAGCGATGGGGGTCACAGATACGCAGTATTTT | CSAPAMGVTDTQYF
TRBJ2-4 | TRBV4-3 | . | . | TGCGCCAGCAGCCAAGGTTCGCTAGCGATGAAAAACATTCAGTACTTC | CASSQGSLAMKNIQYF
TRBJ2-3 | TRBV5-1 | . | many | TGCGCCAGCAGCTTAACCGGGACCCCCACAGATACGCAGTATTTT | CASSLTGTPTDTQYF
TRBJ2-2 | TRBV7-2 | TRBD1 | few | TGTGCCAGCAGCTTATCTACAGGGGGCACTACCGGGGAGCTGTTTTTT | CASSLSTGGTTGELFF
TRBJ2-1 | TRBV6-2/TRBV6-3 | . | . | . | CASSFYICSARVPGASYNEQFF
TRBJ2-7 | TRBV5-1 | . | many | TGCGCCAGCAGCGTCGGGGGGCCATCAGACGAGCAGTACTTC | CASSVGGPSDEQYF
TRBJ2-3 | TRBV7-6 | TRBD2 | many | TGTGCCAGCAGCTTAGCGGGACGGGGGGTCACAGATACGCAGTATTTT | CASSLAGRGVTDTQYF
TRBJ2-5 | TRBV11-2 | . | . | TGTGCCAGCAGCTCGTTCCGGGACACAAAACGTGATGGGCAGTACTTC | CASSSFRDTKRDGQYF
TRBJ2-4 | TRBV7-2 | . | many | TGTGCCAGCACTCCCGGGCTAGCCAAAAACATTCAGTACTTC | CASTPGLAKNIQYF
TRBJ2-7 | TRBV27 | TRBD1 | few | TGTGCCAGCAGTCCGACAGGGTGGGGTGAGCAGTACTTC | CASSPTGWGEQYF
TRBJ2-3 | TRBV12-3/TRBV12-4 | . | . | TGTGCCAGCAGTTTTCGCCGGGTGCGCACAGATGTGCAGTATTTT | CASSFRRVRTDVQYF
TRBJ1-1 | TRBV20-1 | . | . | TGCAGTGCTAGGGCCGGACAGCCCGGGAACACTGAAGCTTTCTTT | CSARAGQPGNTEAFF
TRBJ2-3 | TRBV29-1 | . | many | TGCAGCGTTGATGGCACAGATACGCAGTATTTT | CSVDGTDTQYF
TRBJ2-5 | TRBV5-5 | . | many | TGTGCCAGCACCCCAAGGTGGAGCGTACAAGAGACCCAGTACTTC | CASTPRWSVQETQYF
TRBJ2-3 | TRBV10-3 | . | . | TGTGCCATCAGCCGCGCAGATACGCAGTATTTT | CAISRADTQYF
TRBJ2-2 | TRBV27 | . | . | TGTGCCAGCAGAGGAACAGGGAAGCGACCGGACACCGGGGAGCTGTTTTTT | CASRGTGKRPDTGELFF
TRBJ2-1 | TRBV20-1 | . | . | TGCAGTGCCCTCCAGGGGGGCGGGAGAGGTAATGAGCAGTTCTTC | CSALQGGGRGNEQFF
TRBJ1-2 | TRBV19 | . | . | TGTGCCAGTGGTAGTGAGTACTATGGCTACACCTTC | CASGSEYYGYTF
TRBJ1-6 | TRBV20-1 | . | . | TGCAGTGCCATATCAGAGGGTTCGCAATCACCCCTCCACTTT | CSAISEGSQSPLHF
TRBJ2-7 | TRBV10-3 | . | . | TGTGCCGCAAGAGGTGACTCCTACAATGAGCAGTACTTC | CAARGDSYNEQYF
TRBJ2-3 | TRBV7-9 | . | many | TGTGCCAGCAGCTTAGGTCGGGGGTGGACAGATACGCAGTATTTT | CASSLGRGWTDTQYF
TRBJ2-7 | TRBV27 | TRBD1 | . | TGTGCCAGCAGTAAACGACAGGGGTCCTGGCGGTGGTACTTC | CASSKRQGSWRWYF